The clone carrying this T cell receptor (beta chain) was seen ten or more times. This specimen belongs to a study of blood T cells in healthy people across ages. Next came a second PCR, run for about 6 to 12 cycles, which used a sample-barcoded 5' primer along with a J-beta primer mix. A single record per CDR3 protein comes from TCRdb applying MiXCR to the 5' RACE reads. The sample shows roughly 410,000 distinct CDR3 sequences, more than 45% of them seen only once. V lost 6 bases to trimming and J lost 1 base; unmatched junction nucleotides: 8. The CDR3 is 15 amino acids. Germline V gene data show CDR1 as SGHTA and CDR2 as FQGNSA.

The chain has TRBV7-2 and TRBJ2-7; TRBD1 matches 8 bases. The sequenced sample consisted of blood. The sequence was collected from a man in his sixties in good health. In DNA, the CDR3 is TGTGCCAGCAGTTTCGAACGGACAGGGTCCTACGAGCAGTACTTC. Its protein product is CASSFERTGSYEQYF.